Presented here are 22 T cell receptor beta chains from one specimen sequenced in a study of response to subunit inactivated influenza vaccine. TCRdb fed the RT-PCR reads into MiXCR, producing one record per CDR3 protein. Of roughly 780,000 distinct CDR3 sequences listed, approximately 17% were seen once; the top ten hold 9.5% to 13%. The input for sequencing was PBMCs from blood, taken 5 days after vaccination. These receptors were collected from a man aged 50-59 years who received an inactivated influenza vaccine.

The table lists this clonotype with a few counts. The gene calls are TRBV20-1 and TRBJ2-1, with TRBD2 matching 11 bases. CDR1 and CDR2 (germline): DFQATT, SNEGSKA (reference sequence). After removal of 1 base from V and 5 bases from J, the junction contained 7 bases not matched to a gene. The CDR3 loop spans 16 amino acids. The CDR3 nucleotides are TGCAGTGCTAGAGGGCTTAGCGGGAGGGCCGACAATGAGCAGTTCTTC. Translation: CSARGLSGRADNEQFF.

This chain joins TRBV5-1 and TRBJ2-7; TRBD2 is a possible D gene (5 bases). V lost 0 bases and J lost 2, with 9 bases in between. Germline loops: CDR1 SGHRS, CDR2 YFSETQ. This CDR3 is 14 amino acids long. The CDR3 sequence: CASSLGGFPYEQYF. The CDR3 DNA is TGCGCCAGCAGCTTGGGAGGGTTCCCCTACGAGCAGTACTTC.

The chain recombines TRBV24-1 with TRBJ1-5, with D possibly TRBD1 on 6 matching bases. Per the germline V gene, CDR1 is KGHDR and CDR2 is SFDVKD. This CDR3 region has 17 residues. Trimming pared 0 bases from V and 4 bases from J, leaving 15 bases between. The CDR3 loop is CATSDLAGAKPNQPQHF. The CDR3 coding sequence is TGTGCCACCAGTGATTTGGCAGGGGCAAAACCAAATCAGCCCCAGCATTTT.

This clonotype was observed a handful of times. The rearrangement links TRBV5-6 to TRBJ2-1; 10 positions match TRBD2. Per germline, CDR1 SGHDT and CDR2 YYEEEE. This CDR3 has 19 residues. V lost 4 bases, J lost 0 bases, and 13 bases stayed unmatched. The CDR3 region has the DNA TGTGCCAGCAGCGGGGTTGGTAGCGGGGGGCCACGCTCCTACAATGAGCAGTTCTTC. Translating gives CASSGVGSGGPRSYNEQFF.

Ten or more counts support this clonotype. The chain uses TRBV4-3 and TRBJ2-2; 9 positions match TRBD1. Germline CDR1 LGHNA, CDR2 YSLEER. V lost 1 base, J lost 7 bases, and 7 bases stayed unmatched. There are 16 residues in the CDR3. CDR3 DNA: TGCGCCAGCAGCCAAGCAAACAGGGGGCGCGGCGGGGAGCTGTTTTTT. As protein: CASSQANRGRGGELFF.

This clonotype was seen more than once but under ten times. The CDR3 nucleotides are TGCAGTGCTCGTGGGCCTTCAACTAATGAAAAACTGTTTTTT. This translates into CSARGPSTNEKLFF. The J gene is TRBJ1-4, the V gene TRBV20-1; no clear D. CDR1 DFQATT and CDR2 SNEGSKA come from the germline V gene (reference sequence). V was pared by 5 bases and J by 0 bases, with 10 bases between. This CDR3 has 14 residues.

This clonotype was recorded a few times. The rearrangement joins TRBV20-1 to TRBJ2-7, with D uncertain. The CDR3 loop spans 12 amino acids. Germline lookup yields CDR1 DFQATT and CDR2 SNEGSKA (reference sequence). The ends were cut back, 5 bases at V and 2 bases at J, with 10 bases in the middle. The CDR3 DNA reads as TGCAGTGCTCGCCGGAGCGCCTACGAGCAGTACTTC. Amino acid sequence: CSARRSAYEQYF.

This clonotype was seen more than once but under ten times. This rearrangement joins TRBV10-3 to TRBJ1-1; 7 bases align to TRBD1. The ends lost 5 bases at V and 1 base at J; junction bases unmatched: 7. CDR3 length: 15 amino acids. Germline V lookup: CDR1 ENHRY, CDR2 SYGVKD. CDR3 DNA sequence: TGTGCCATCAGTTTTGCAGGGGGGGGGAACACTGAAGCTTTCTTT. It specifies CAISFAGGGNTEAFF.

This clonotype has at least ten counts. The V and J genes are TRBV20-1 and TRBJ2-7; TRBD1 matches 11 bases. Trimming cost V 5 bases and J 6 bases; bases outside gene matches: 6. Germline V gene data show CDR1 as DFQATT and CDR2 as SNEGSKA (reference sequence). The CDR3 runs to 13 residues. The chain's CDR3 is CSAPGQGAREQYF. CDR3 DNA: TGCAGTGCTCCTGGACAGGGGGCTCGCGAGCAGTACTTC.

This clonotype was observed a few times. The gene calls are TRBV15 and TRBJ1-5; D may be TRBD1 (5 bases). Germline CDR1 LNHNV, CDR2 YYDKDF (reference sequence). CDR3 length equals 15 residues. V was trimmed by 8 bases and J by 0 bases, leaving 14 bases between them. The CDR3 sequence: CATGSQGYSNQPQHF. In DNA, the CDR3 is TGTGCCACCGGGTCCCAGGGTTATAGCAATCAGCCCCAGCATTTT.

The J gene is TRBJ2-3, the V gene TRBV20-1; 7 nucleotides agree with TRBD2. Germline V lookup: CDR1 DFQATT, CDR2 SNEGSKA (reference sequence). The ends lost 6 bases at V and 2 bases at J; junction bases unmatched: 14. This CDR3 comprises 16 residues. CDR3: CSAETLREFFTDTQYF. For the CDR3, the DNA is TGCAGTGCAGAGACGCTGCGGGAGTTTTTCACAGATACGCAGTATTTT.

The genes are TRBV7-2 and TRBJ2-1; 10 positions agree with TRBD2. The CDR3 loop spans 16 amino acids. V lost 1 base, J lost 2 bases, and 2 bases stayed unmatched. Per the germline V gene, CDR1 is SGHTA and CDR2 is FQGNSA. The chain's CDR3 is CASSLDSGRPYNEQFF. The DNA of the CDR3 is TGTGCCAGCAGCTTAGATAGCGGGAGGCCCTACAATGAGCAGTTCTTC.

The chain is built from TRBV21-1 and TRBJ2-7; the table calls TRBD2, which could not be checked here. TRBV21-1 is designated a pseudogene. The CDR3 consists of 16 residues. The CDR3 nucleotides are TGTGCCAGCAGCGCTCGGACTAGCGGATACTCCTACGAGCAGTACTTC. Translated, it gives CASSARTSGYSYEQYF.

This chain links TRBV11-2 with TRBJ2-3; D possibly corresponds to TRBD1 (6 bases). Germline CDR1 SGHAT, CDR2 FQNNGV. Trimming cost V 5 bases and J 1 base, with 19 bases left between them. CDR3 size: 17 residues. The CDR3 nucleotides read TGTGCCAGCAGCGAGAGGCAGGGGCGCAGGGGCACAGATACGCAGTATTTT. Amino acids: CASSERQGRRGTDTQYF.

About this clonotype itself: A much larger clone is a single base away; this may be a read error. The chain links TRBV7-8 to TRBJ2-1; D is unresolved. V dropped 5 bases and J dropped 0 bases, with 11 bases sitting between them. Per the germline V gene, CDR1 is SGHVS and CDR2 is FQNEAQ. The CDR3 runs 15 residues. CDR3 nucleotides: TGTGCCAGCAGCGAGGACCTGAGCTCCTACAATGAGCAGTTCTTC. It specifies CASSEDLSSYNEQFF. Complete variable domain (other parts from reference TRBV7-8 and TRBJ2-1): GAGVSQSPRYKVAKRGQDVALRCDPISGHVSLFWYQQALGQGPEFLTYFQNEAQLDKSGLPSDRFFAERPEGSVSTLKIQRTQQEDSAVYLCASSEDLSSYNEQFFGPGTRLTVL.

This clonotype has a handful of counts. This chain uses TRBV12-3 or TRBV12-4 with TRBJ1-2; a possible D gene is TRBD1 (5 bases). The V and J ends lost 4 bases and 4 bases respectively, with 16 bases between them. The CDR3 contains 15 residues. The CDR3 sequence: CASSSTPRGVYGYTF. CDR3 coding DNA: TGTGCCAGCAGTTCGACACCGAGGGGAGTCTATGGCTACACCTTC.

The chain employs TRBV27 and TRBJ2-7, with 7 bases matching TRBD1. After removal of 0 bases from V and 5 bases from J, the junction contained 4 bases not matched to a gene. The CDR3 sequence is 14 residues long. Per the germline V gene, CDR1 is MNHEY and CDR2 is SMNVEV (reference sequence). CDR3 residues: CASSLSTGTDEQYF. CDR3 coding DNA: TGTGCCAGCAGTTTATCGACAGGGACGGACGAGCAGTACTTC.

This sequence joins TRBV6-5 and TRBJ1-2; the D is unclear. The CDR3 totals 13 residues. V was trimmed by 1 base and J by 10 bases, leaving 13 bases between them. The germline V gene encodes CDR1 MNHEY and CDR2 SVGAGI. CDR3 DNA: TGTGCCAGCAGTTACTTTCCGGGTTTCGACTACACCTTC. Encoded protein: CASSYFPGFDYTF.

The V and J genes are TRBV20-1 and TRBJ1-2; 8 positions match TRBD1. The germline V gene has CDR1 DFQATT and CDR2 SNEGSKA (reference sequence). V lost 3 bases and J lost 8; bases outside the gene matches: 5. The CDR3 covers 12 residues. The DNA of the CDR3 is TGCAGTGCTAGGAAACAGGGGGGGGGCTACACCTTC. This codes for CSARKQGGGYTF.

This clonotype was detected a few times. V usage is TRBV5-5 and J usage is TRBJ2-3; 7 nucleotides agree with TRBD1. The CDR3 is 15 residues long. Germline V gene sequence: CDR1 SGHKS, CDR2 YYEKEE (reference sequence). With V trimmed by 4 bases and J by 4 bases, 9 bases remained unmatched. The CDR3 spells CASSATGALSDTQYF. The DNA for the CDR3 is TGTGCCAGCAGCGCAACAGGGGCCCTCTCAGATACGCAGTATTTT.

This clonotype appeared a few times. V gene TRBV20-1 combines with J gene TRBJ1-1; D is unclear. Germline assignment: CDR1 DFQATT and CDR2 SNEGSKA (reference sequence). CDR3 length: 12 amino acids. Trimming removed 3 bases at V and 1 base at J, with 6 bases between. The CDR3, as DNA: TGCAGTGCTAGGGATCCGAACACTGAAGCTTTCTTT. Its protein is CSARDPNTEAFF.

The chain has TRBV5-4 and TRBJ2-2; a weak D match, TRBD2 (6 bases). V was shortened by 1 base and J by 5 bases, with 12 bases between the two germline ends. The CDR3 has 15 residues. Per the germline V gene, CDR1 is SGHNT and CDR2 is YYREEE (reference sequence). CDR3 residues: CASSLRGGETGELFF. Here the CDR3 DNA reads TGTGCCAGCAGCTTGCGGGGAGGAGAGACCGGGGAGCTGTTTTTT. The variable domain in full, with the rest retrieved from reference TRBV5-4 and TRBJ2-2, is ETGVTQSPTHLIKTRGQQVTLRCSSQSGHNTVSWYQQALGQGPQFIFQYYREEENGRGNFPPRFSGLQFPNYSSELNVNALELDDSALYLCASSLRGGETGELFFGEGSRLTVL.